Described below is a single T cell receptor beta chain sequence and its context. No antigen is known for it. The sample belongs to a study of STAT3 mutations in large granular lymphocyte leukemia. Notes on the study in general: At least one immunodominant TCR beta clonotype appeared in every T-cell large granular lymphocyte leukemia patient.

TCRdb keeps only in-frame clones here, not all; method: immunoSEQ multiplex PCR. The table records roughly 22,000 clones, about 94% of them present only once. V lost 3 bases and J 3 bases, leaving 9 bases between the germline ends. This CDR3 has 13 amino acids. Germline V gene data show CDR1 as SGHTS and CDR2 as YDEGEE. The chain has TRBV5-8 and TRBJ1-2, with TRBD1 as a possible D gene (5 bases). The sequence was collected from a man aged 35 to 55 with T-cell large granular lymphocyte leukemia. Some clones in this sample may be carry-over from other donors' samples. Source material: peripheral blood mononuclear cells. CDR3 nucleotide sequence: TGTGCCAGCAGCTCCCGGGGGGACTATGGCTACACCTTC. This sequence encodes CASSSRGDYGYTF.